This T cell receptor beta chain was identified in a study of beta chain features in type 1 diabetes. cDNA synthesis used the whole RNA isolate, giving expressed TCRB sequences. Some clones are missing from TCRdb's copy, which holds only in-frame ones; the method was immunoSEQ multiplex PCR. The table lists approximately 120,000 clones, roughly 17% of them singletons. Only a few counts were recorded for this clone. Its antigen is undetermined. Overall study findings and caveats: Still unanswered here is whether HLA type influences TCRB rearrangement. For type 1 diabetes patients, VDJ junctions showed fewer insertions and more deletions. TCRB CDR3s were moderately but significantly shorter in Type 1 diabetes patients in all four CD4+ subsets.

On average, the one heparinised blood draw given by each donor was approximately 0.12 L. A CD45RO/CCR7/CD25/CD127/CD95/CD27 panel sorted naive, central memory, regulatory and stem cell-like memory CD4+ cells. Per germline, CDR1 MDHEN and CDR2 SYDVKM. CDR3 length: 15 amino acids. Trimming cost V 4 bases and J 6 bases, with 15 bases left between them. The material sequenced was central memory CD4+ T cells from blood. The sequence came from a man in his late teens or twenties with type 1 diabetes. The genes are TRBV28 and TRBJ2-2, with D uncertain. Here the CDR3 reads CASSSAGPLSGELFF. The CDR3 bases are TGTGCCAGCAGTTCGGCAGGCCCTCTGTCCGGGGAGCTGTTTTTT. The variable domain in full, completed from reference TRBV28 and TRBJ2-2, reads DVKVTQSSRYLVKRTGEKVFLECVQDMDHENMFWYRQDPGLGLRLIYFSYDVKMKEKGDIPEGYSVSREKKERFSLILESASTNQTSMYLCASSSAGPLSGELFFGEGSRLTVL.